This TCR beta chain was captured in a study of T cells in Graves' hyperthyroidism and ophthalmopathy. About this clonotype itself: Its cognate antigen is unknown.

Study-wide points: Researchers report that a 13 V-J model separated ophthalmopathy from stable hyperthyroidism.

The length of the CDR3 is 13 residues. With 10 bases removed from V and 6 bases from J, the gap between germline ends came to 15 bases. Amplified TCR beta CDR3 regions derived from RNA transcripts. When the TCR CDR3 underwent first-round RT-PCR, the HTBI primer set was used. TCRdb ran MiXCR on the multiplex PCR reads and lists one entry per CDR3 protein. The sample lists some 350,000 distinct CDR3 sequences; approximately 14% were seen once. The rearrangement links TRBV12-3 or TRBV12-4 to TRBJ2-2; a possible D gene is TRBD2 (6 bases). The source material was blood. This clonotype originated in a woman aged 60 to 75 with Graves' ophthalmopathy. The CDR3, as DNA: TGTGCCACCTGGGGGAGGATAGCCGGGGAGCTGTTTTTT. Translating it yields CATWGRIAGELFF.